The rows below give T cell receptor beta chains drawn from one sample of a study of T cells after yellow fever vaccination. A single record per CDR3 protein comes from TCRdb applying MiXCR to the 5' RACE reads. The repertoire holds about 500,000 distinct CDR3 sequences, with 17% as singletons. The sequenced sample was PBMCs, obtained around 5 days after the first yellow fever vaccination. The receptor set was obtained from a man between 18 and 35 years old who received the YFV17D yellow fever vaccine. The CDR3 runs from the conserved cysteine through the conserved F or W. D genes are given only for firm matches. Size values are once, few and many counts, or a class for expanded clones, and some rows have none.

clone size	V gene	J gene	D gene	CDR3 length	CDR3 DNA	CDR3 protein
NA	TRBV12-3/TRBV12-4	TRBJ2-1	NA	14	TGTGCCAGCAGTCGGGGGGCCGCCTACAATGAGCAGTTCTTC	CASSRGAAYNEQFF
many	TRBV5-1	TRBJ2-5	NA	12	TGCGCCAGCTCCAGGGATGGGGAGACCCAGTACTTC	CASSRDGETQYF
NA	TRBV5-4	TRBJ2-3	NA	14	TGTGCCAGCAGCTGGGCAGGGAGGACAGATACGCAGTATTTT	CASSWAGRTDTQYF
NA	TRBV4-3	TRBJ1-4	NA	16	TGCGCCAGCAGCCAATCACAACGCGGACAGCCGGAAAAACTGTTTTTT	CASSQSQRGQPEKLFF
few	TRBV12-3/TRBV12-4	TRBJ2-3	TRBD2	14	TGTGCCAGCAGGACTAGCGGGGAGGGGGATACGCAGTATTTT	CASRTSGEGDTQYF
few	TRBV7-3	TRBJ2-1	TRBD2	15	TGTGCCAGCAGCGTATCTAGCGGGGGGGAGCGTGAGCAGTTCTTC	CASSVSSGGEREQFF
few	TRBV13	TRBJ2-1	TRBD2	14	TGTGCCAGCAGCCCTGGGACTAGTTTGTTTGAGCAGTTCTTC	CASSPGTSLFEQFF
NA	TRBV14	TRBJ1-6	TRBD1	17	TGTGCCAGCAGCCAAGATTTGGGACAGGGATTATCTTCACCCCTCCACTTT	CASSQDLGQGLSSPLHF
NA	TRBV24-1	TRBJ2-2	TRBD1	16	TGTGCCACCAGTGAACCGGGACAGGGATCCACCGGGGAGCTGTTTTTT	CATSEPGQGSTGELFF
few	TRBV10-3	TRBJ2-7	NA	16	TGTGCCATCAGCCTTTCCGACAGGAAATTCTCCTACGAGCAGTACTTC	CAISLSDRKFSYEQYF
few	TRBV4-1	TRBJ2-3	NA	15	TGCGCCAGCAGCCACATAGCGGCCGAGGGGGATACGCAGTATTTT	CASSHIAAEGDTQYF
few	TRBV10-3	TRBJ1-5	NA	14	TGTGCCATCAGTGGAGGTAGTAGCAATCAGCCCCAGCATTTT	CAISGGSSNQPQHF
NA	TRBV20-1	TRBJ2-3	NA	14	TGCAGTGCTAGGGGAACTAGGGCAGCAGATACGCAGTATTTT	CSARGTRAADTQYF
NA	TRBV4-1	TRBJ1-1	NA	14	TGCGCCAGCAGCCAGGCGGGGTGGTCCACTGAAGCTTTCTTT	CASSQAGWSTEAFF